Listed below are T cell receptor beta chains from one sample, sequenced in a study of shared T cell receptors in the human thymus. The method was immunoSEQ multiplex PCR; TCRdb's version includes in-frame clones alone and lacks a portion of them. The sample holds hundreds of thousands of clones, 87% seen once. Another study also made use of these data, one on human thymus T cells.

Sequencing input: thymocytes. Source of these receptors: a boy in the first two years of life with a congenital heart defect. Each CDR3 is given with its conserved first and last residue. A D gene is named only where the DNA matches it firmly. The size of a clone is reported for some rows only, either as once, few or many, or as a class for expanded clones.

D,J,size,V,DNA,CDR3
-,TRBJ1-6,-,TRBV6-4,TGTGCCAGCAGTGACTCGGGACATCATTTGGATTCACCCCTCCACTTT,CASSDSGHHLDSPLHF
-,TRBJ2-7,few,TRBV11-2,TGTGCCGTACAACGGGACAACTCCTCCTACGAGCAGTACTTC,CAVQRDNSSYEQYF
TRBD1,TRBJ1-3,once,TRBV15,TGTGCCACCAGCAAGGACAGGGGCTCTGGAAACACCATATATTTT,CATSKDRGSGNTIYF
-,TRBJ1-5,-,TRBV7-9,TGTGCCAGCAGCCCGACAGGTATCAATCAGCCCCAGCATTTT,CASSPTGINQPQHF
TRBD1,TRBJ1-1,once,TRBV6-5,TGTGCCAGCAGTAAGGGACAGCTGAACACTGAAGCTTTCTTT,CASSKGQLNTEAFF
-,TRBJ2-3,few,TRBV4-1,TGCGCCAGCAGCACCTGGACTTCCACAGATACGCAGTATTTT,CASSTWTSTDTQYF
TRBD2,TRBJ2-1,-,TRBV4-3,TGCGCCAGCAGCCAAGAAAGCGGGGGGGCCTGCAATGAGCAGTTCTTC,CASSQESGGACNEQFF
TRBD2,TRBJ2-5,once,TRBV29-1,TGCAGCGTGGAAATTATAGCGGGGGGCCCTCAAGAGACCCAGTACTTC,CSVEIIAGGPQETQYF
TRBD2,TRBJ2-2,few,TRBV5-1,TGCGCCAGCAGATCAAAACACGCTCAGCGGGAGTCTATCGGGGAGCTGTTTTTT,CASRSKHAQRESIGELFF
-,TRBJ2-1,-,TRBV20-1,TGCAGTGCAACGCCCCAGGGTGAGCAGTTCTTC,CSATPQGEQFF
TRBD2,TRBJ2-2,once,TRBV25-1,TGTGCCAGCAGTGAGTCCGGGACTAGTCTGTTGACCGGGGAGCTGTTTTTT,CASSESGTSLLTGELFF
-,TRBJ2-1,-,TRBV21-1,TGTGCCAGCAGCAAAGCCCTTTACGAGGGAGTTTCCTACAATGAGCAGTTCTTC,CASSKALYEGVSYNEQFF
-,TRBJ2-7,-,TRBV2,TGTGCCAGCAGTGAAGGGGACTTAACCTACGAGCAGTACTTC,CASSEGDLTYEQYF
-,TRBJ2-7,-,TRBV19,TGTGCCAGTAGTAGGTCGTCGGTGACAGAATCTTCCTACGAGCAGTACTTC,CASSRSSVTESSYEQYF
-,TRBJ2-3,once,TRBV14,TGTGCCAGCAGCCAAGAGGGAAAACTAGTCCCAGATACGCAGTATTTT,CASSQEGKLVPDTQYF
TRBD2,TRBJ2-5,-,TRBV5-6,TGTGCCAGCAGCTTGAAGCGGGGGGGAAGAGAGACCCAGTACTTC,CASSLKRGGRETQYF
TRBD2,TRBJ2-7,-,TRBV27,TGTGCCAGCAGTCCCACCTCGACTAGCGGGGGGTCCGACGAGCAGTACTTC,CASSPTSTSGGSDEQYF
-,TRBJ2-3,-,TRBV28,TGTGCCAGCGGTGATTGGGTAGCGGACACAGATACGCAGTATTTT,CASGDWVADTDTQYF
-,TRBJ2-1,-,TRBV28,TGTGCCAGCATGGGGTTTTATGAAAGGGGACACTACAATGAGCAGTTCTTC,CASMGFYERGHYNEQFF
-,TRBJ1-1,-,TRBV4-1,TGCGCCAGCAGCCTCCCAAATCCGAACACTGAAGCTTTCTTT,CASSLPNPNTEAFF
TRBD2,TRBJ2-1,-,TRBV11-2,TGTGCCAGCAGCCTAACTAGCGGAGGTATCTACAATGAGCAGTTCTTC,CASSLTSGGIYNEQFF
TRBD2,TRBJ2-5,-,TRBV4-2,TGTGCCAGCAGCGAATTCACTAGCGGGGACCAAGAGACCCAGTACTTC,CASSEFTSGDQETQYF
-,TRBJ2-3,-,TRBV27,TGTGCCAGCAGTTCCCCCGGAGAGGCAGATACGCAGTATTTT,CASSSPGEADTQYF
-,TRBJ2-7,-,TRBV28,TGTGCCAGCAGTTTATCCCCCCAGGGAACAACCTACGAGCAGTACTTC,CASSLSPQGTTYEQYF